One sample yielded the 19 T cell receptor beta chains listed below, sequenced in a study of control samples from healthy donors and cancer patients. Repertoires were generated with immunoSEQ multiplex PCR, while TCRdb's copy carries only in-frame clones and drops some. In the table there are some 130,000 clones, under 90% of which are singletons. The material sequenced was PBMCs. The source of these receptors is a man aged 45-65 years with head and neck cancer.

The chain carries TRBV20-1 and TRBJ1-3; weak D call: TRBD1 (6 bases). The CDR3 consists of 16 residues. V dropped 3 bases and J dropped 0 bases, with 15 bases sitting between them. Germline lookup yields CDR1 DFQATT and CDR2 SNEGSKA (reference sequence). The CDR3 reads CSASPGTLTSGNTIYF. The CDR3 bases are TGCAGTGCTAGTCCCGGGACATTAACCTCTGGAAACACCATATATTTT.

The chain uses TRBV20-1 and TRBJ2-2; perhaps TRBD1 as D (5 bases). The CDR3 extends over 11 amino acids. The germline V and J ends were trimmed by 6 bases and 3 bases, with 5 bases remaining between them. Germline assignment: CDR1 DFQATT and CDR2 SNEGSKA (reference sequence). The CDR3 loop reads CSARDTGELFF. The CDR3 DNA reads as TGCAGTGCCAGGGACACCGGGGAGCTGTTTTTT.

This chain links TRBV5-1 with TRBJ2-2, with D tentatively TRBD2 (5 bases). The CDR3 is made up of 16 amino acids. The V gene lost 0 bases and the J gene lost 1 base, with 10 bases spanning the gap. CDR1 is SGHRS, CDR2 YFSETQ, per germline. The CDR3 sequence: CASSLDLRENTGELFF. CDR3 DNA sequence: TGCGCCAGCAGCTTGGACCTCCGGGAGAACACCGGGGAGCTGTTTTTT.

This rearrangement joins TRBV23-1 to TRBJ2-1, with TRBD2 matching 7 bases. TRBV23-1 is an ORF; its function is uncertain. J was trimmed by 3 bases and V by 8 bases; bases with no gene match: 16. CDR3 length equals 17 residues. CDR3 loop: CASLYGLDQNSYNEQFF. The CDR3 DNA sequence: TGCGCCAGCCTCTACGGACTAGACCAGAATAGCTACAATGAGCAGTTCTTC.

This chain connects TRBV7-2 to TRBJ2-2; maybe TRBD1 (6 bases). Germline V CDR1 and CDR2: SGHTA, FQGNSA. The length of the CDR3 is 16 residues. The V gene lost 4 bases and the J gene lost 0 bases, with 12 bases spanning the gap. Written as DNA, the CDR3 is TGTGCCAGCAGCTCCCAGGGGATTGCGAACACCGGGGAGCTGTTTTTT. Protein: CASSSQGIANTGELFF.

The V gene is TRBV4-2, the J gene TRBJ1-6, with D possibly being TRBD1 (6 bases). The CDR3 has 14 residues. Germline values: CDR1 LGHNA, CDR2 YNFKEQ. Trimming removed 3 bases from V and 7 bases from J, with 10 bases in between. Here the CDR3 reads CASSQQTGNSPLHF. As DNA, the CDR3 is TGTGCCAGCAGCCAGCAGACAGGAAATTCACCCCTCCACTTT.

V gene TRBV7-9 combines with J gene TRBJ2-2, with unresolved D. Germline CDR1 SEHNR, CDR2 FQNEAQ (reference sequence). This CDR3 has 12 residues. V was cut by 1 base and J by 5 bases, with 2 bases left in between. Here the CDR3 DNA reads TGTGCCAGCAGCTTAGGGACCGGGGAGCTGTTTTTT. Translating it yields CASSLGTGELFF.

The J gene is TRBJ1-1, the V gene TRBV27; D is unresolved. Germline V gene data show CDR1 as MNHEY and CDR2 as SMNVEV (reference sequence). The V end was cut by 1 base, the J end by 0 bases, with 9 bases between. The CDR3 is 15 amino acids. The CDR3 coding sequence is TGTGCCAGCAGTTTATTCGGCCAGATGAACACTGAAGCTTTCTTT. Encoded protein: CASSLFGQMNTEAFF.

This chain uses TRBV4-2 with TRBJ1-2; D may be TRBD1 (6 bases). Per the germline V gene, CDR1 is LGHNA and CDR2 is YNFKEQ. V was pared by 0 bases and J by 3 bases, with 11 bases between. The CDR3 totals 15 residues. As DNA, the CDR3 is TGTGCCAGCAGCCAAGACAGGGCAGGGGACTATGGCTACACCTTC. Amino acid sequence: CASSQDRAGDYGYTF.

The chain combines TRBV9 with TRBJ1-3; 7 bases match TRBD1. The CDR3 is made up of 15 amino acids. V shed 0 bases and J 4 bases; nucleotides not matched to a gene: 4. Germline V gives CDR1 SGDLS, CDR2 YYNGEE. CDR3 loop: CASSVGQGGGNTIYF. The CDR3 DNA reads TGTGCCAGCAGCGTAGGACAGGGCGGCGGAAACACCATATATTTT.

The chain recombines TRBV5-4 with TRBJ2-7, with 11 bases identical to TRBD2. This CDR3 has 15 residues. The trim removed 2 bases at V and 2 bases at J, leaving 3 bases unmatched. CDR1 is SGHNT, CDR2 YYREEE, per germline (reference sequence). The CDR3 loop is CASSLLAGETYEQYF. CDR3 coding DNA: TGTGCCAGCAGCTTACTAGCGGGGGAAACCTACGAGCAGTACTTC.

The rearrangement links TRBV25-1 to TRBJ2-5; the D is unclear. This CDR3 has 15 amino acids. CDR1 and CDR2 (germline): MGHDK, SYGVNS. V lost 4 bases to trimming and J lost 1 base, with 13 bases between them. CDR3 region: CASSVWLELQETQYF. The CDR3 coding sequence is TGTGCCAGCAGTGTATGGTTAGAGCTCCAAGAGACCCAGTACTTC.

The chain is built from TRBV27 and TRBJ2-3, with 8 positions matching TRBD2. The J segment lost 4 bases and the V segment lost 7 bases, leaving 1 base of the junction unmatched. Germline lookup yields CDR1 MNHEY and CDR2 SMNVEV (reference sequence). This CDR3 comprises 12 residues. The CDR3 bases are TGTGCCAGCAAAGCGGGAGCAGATACGCAGTATTTT. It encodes CASKAGADTQYF.

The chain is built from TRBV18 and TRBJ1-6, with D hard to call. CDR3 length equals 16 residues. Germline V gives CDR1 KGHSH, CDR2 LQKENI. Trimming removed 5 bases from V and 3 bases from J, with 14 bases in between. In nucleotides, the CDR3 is TGTGCCAGCTCAGCGTTTAGCCAGGTCTATAATTCACCCCTCCACTTT. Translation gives CASSAFSQVYNSPLHF.

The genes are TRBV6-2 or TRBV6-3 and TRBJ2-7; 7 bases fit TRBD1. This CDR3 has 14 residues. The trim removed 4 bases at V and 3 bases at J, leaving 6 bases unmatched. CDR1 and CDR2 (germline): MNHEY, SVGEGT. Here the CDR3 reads CASSSGQISYEQYF. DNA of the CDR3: TGTGCCAGCAGTTCGGGACAGATAAGCTACGAGCAGTACTTC.

DNA for the CDR3: TGCGCCAGCGAGCGGGGGGTGACCCTTCAAGAGACCCAGTACTTC. Its translation: CASERGVTLQETQYF. The rearrangement joins TRBV5-1 to TRBJ2-5; 9 bases align to TRBD2. With V trimmed by 7 bases and J by 2 bases, 9 bases remained unmatched. Germline loops: CDR1 SGHRS, CDR2 YFSETQ. The CDR3 length is 15 residues.

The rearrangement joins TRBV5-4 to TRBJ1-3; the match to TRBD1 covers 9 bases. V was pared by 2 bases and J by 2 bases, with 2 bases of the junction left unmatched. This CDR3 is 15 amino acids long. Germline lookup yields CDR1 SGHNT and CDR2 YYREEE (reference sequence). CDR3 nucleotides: TGTGCCAGCAGCTTAAGACAGGGGGCTGGAAACACCATATATTTT. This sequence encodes CASSLRQGAGNTIYF.

The CDR3 DNA reads as TGTGCCACCCCAGGAGGGCAGCCCCAGCATTTT. Residues: CATPGGQPQHF. The chain joins TRBV24-1 to TRBJ1-5; D remains ambiguous. Trimming took 9 bases from V and 7 from J, leaving 9 bases between them. Germline assignment: CDR1 KGHDR and CDR2 SFDVKD. CDR3 length: 11 residues.

The DNA of the CDR3 is TGTGCCAGCAGCGTAGACTCTTTCCCCTACAATGAGCAGTTCTTC. Its protein product is CASSVDSFPYNEQFF. V gene TRBV9 combines with J gene TRBJ2-1; D is ambiguous. The CDR3 loop spans 15 amino acids. Germline loops: CDR1 SGDLS, CDR2 YYNGEE. Trimming removed 0 bases at V and 2 bases at J, with 9 bases between.